This T cell receptor beta chain was recovered during a study of cytomegalovirus exposure and HLA in healthy donors. The study, taken as a whole, reports: Presence/absence analyses rested on an assumption that sequencing depth was roughly uniform across donors.

PCR primers comprised 60 Vbeta and 13 Jbeta primers. The assay was immunoSEQ multiplex PCR, and TCRdb's table has in-frame clones only and misses some. The data contain about 160,000 clones, roughly two thirds of them singletons. A note on this clone: Its target is unknown.

The receptor comes from a woman younger than 45 in good health and CMV-seronegative. The material sequenced was PBMCs.

The CDR3 region is CSASSGNEQFF. The CDR3 DNA follows: TGCAGTGCTAGTTCCGGCAATGAGCAGTTCTTC. The chain recombines TRBV20-1 with TRBJ2-1; D gene ambiguous. The V end was cut by 3 bases, the J end by 6 bases, with 6 bases between. The CDR3 spans 11 residues. CDR1 is DFQATT, CDR2 SNEGSKA, per germline (reference sequence).